This is a list of T cell receptor beta chains from one sample in a study of vaccination and CD4 T cells after COVID-19. Antigen specificity for these receptors is unknown. Using its own MiXCR run on the PCR reads, TCRdb lists one record per CDR3 protein. The sample has more than 12,000 distinct CDR3 sequences; 55% to 65% are singletons. Source material: CD4+ T cells from blood, cultured in vitro. These receptors were taken from a human donor who had recovered from COVID-19. Both conserved end residues are part of each CDR3. The D gene is left open where the match is weak. Size values are once, few and many counts, or a class for expanded clones, and some rows have none.

abundance: few
d_gene: TRBD1
j_gene: TRBJ1-5
v_gene: TRBV6-5
CDR3aa: CASSYSGQSNQPQHF
CDR3nt: TGTGCCAGCAGTTACTCGGGACAGAGCAATCAGCCCCAGCATTTT

abundance: .
d_gene: .
j_gene: TRBJ1-3
v_gene: TRBV20-1
CDR3aa: CSVRESGNTIYF
CDR3nt: TGCAGTGTAAGGGAATCCGGAAACACCATATATTTT

abundance: .
d_gene: .
j_gene: TRBJ2-5
v_gene: TRBV5-6
CDR3aa: CASSSRAGVGETQYF
CDR3nt: TGTGCCAGCAGCTCCAGGGCCGGGGTGGGAGAGACCCAGTACTTC

abundance: once
d_gene: TRBD2
j_gene: TRBJ2-2
v_gene: TRBV6-2/TRBV6-3
CDR3aa: CASSVLAGKRELFF
CDR3nt: TGTGCCAGCAGCGTACTAGCGGGAAAAAGGGAGCTGTTTTTT

abundance: few
d_gene: TRBD1
j_gene: TRBJ2-3
v_gene: TRBV5-1
CDR3aa: CASSLEKTGTDTQYF
CDR3nt: TGCGCCAGCAGCTTGGAAAAGACAGGGACAGATACGCAGTATTTT

abundance: .
d_gene: .
j_gene: TRBJ2-3
v_gene: TRBV27
CDR3aa: CASSLSIARASTDTQYF
CDR3nt: TGTGCCAGCAGTTTATCCATAGCGCGAGCTAGCACAGATACGCAGTATTTT

abundance: few
d_gene: .
j_gene: TRBJ2-5
v_gene: TRBV14
CDR3aa: CASSQEVAGTQYF
CDR3nt: TGTGCCAGCAGCCAAGAGGTGGCAGGGACCCAGTACTTC

abundance: .
d_gene: .
j_gene: TRBJ2-7
v_gene: TRBV20-1
CDR3aa: CSARSQPLPRGAYYEQYF
CDR3nt: TGCAGTGCTAGAAGCCAACCCCTACCCCGGGGGGCGTATTACGAGCAGTACTTC

abundance: .
d_gene: TRBD2
j_gene: TRBJ2-5
v_gene: TRBV7-6
CDR3aa: CASAQRGQETQYF
CDR3nt: TGTGCCAGCGCCCAGCGGGGCCAAGAGACCCAGTACTTC

abundance: .
d_gene: TRBD1
j_gene: TRBJ2-2
v_gene: TRBV25-1
CDR3aa: CASSEPGGTGELFF
CDR3nt: TGTGCCAGCAGTGAACCAGGGGGAACCGGGGAGCTGTTTTTT

abundance: .
d_gene: TRBD2
j_gene: TRBJ2-1
v_gene: TRBV2
CDR3aa: CASKILAGGNNEQFF
CDR3nt: TGTGCCAGCAAAATACTAGCGGGAGGAAACAATGAGCAGTTCTTC

abundance: .
d_gene: TRBD2
j_gene: TRBJ2-7
v_gene: TRBV20-1
CDR3aa: CSASGRMGPSYEQYF
CDR3nt: TGCAGTGCTAGCGGGAGGATGGGACCGAGCTACGAGCAGTACTTC

abundance: .
d_gene: TRBD1
j_gene: TRBJ2-7
v_gene: TRBV6-1
CDR3aa: CASSEPGQGRGEQYF
CDR3nt: TGTGCCAGCAGTGAACCTGGACAGGGCCGTGGCGAGCAGTACTTC

abundance: .
d_gene: TRBD1
j_gene: TRBJ2-1
v_gene: TRBV6-1
CDR3aa: CASRRGTGVVEQFF
CDR3nt: TGTGCCAGCAGAAGGGGGACAGGGGTCGTCGAGCAGTTCTTC

abundance: few
d_gene: TRBD1
j_gene: TRBJ1-5
v_gene: TRBV6-1
CDR3aa: CASSGTDNQPQHF
CDR3nt: TGTGCCAGCAGCGGGACAGACAATCAGCCCCAGCATTTT

abundance: .
d_gene: .
j_gene: TRBJ1-5
v_gene: TRBV2
CDR3aa: CASSGLGQGNQPQHF
CDR3nt: TGTGCCAGCAGTGGACTGGGTCAGGGCAATCAGCCCCAGCATTTT

abundance: .
d_gene: .
j_gene: TRBJ1-6
v_gene: TRBV12-3/TRBV12-4
CDR3aa: CASSLVGTGISPLHF
CDR3nt: TGTGCCAGCAGTTTAGTCGGCACAGGTATATCACCCCTCCACTTT

abundance: .
d_gene: .
j_gene: TRBJ2-1
v_gene: TRBV2
CDR3aa: CASSEGESYNEQFF
CDR3nt: TGTGCCAGCAGTGAGGGGGAGTCCTACAATGAGCAGTTCTTC

abundance: .
d_gene: .
j_gene: TRBJ2-5
v_gene: TRBV20-1
CDR3aa: CSARDFRGTETQYF
CDR3nt: TGCAGTGCTAGAGATTTTCGGGGAACGGAGACCCAGTACTTC

abundance: .
d_gene: .
j_gene: TRBJ1-6
v_gene: TRBV10-2
CDR3aa: CASSELGSYNSPLHF
CDR3nt: TGCGCCAGCAGTGAGTTGGGGTCCTATAATTCACCCCTCCACTTT

abundance: .
d_gene: TRBD2
j_gene: TRBJ2-7
v_gene: TRBV12-3/TRBV12-4
CDR3aa: CASSRTSPEQYF
CDR3nt: TGTGCCAGCAGCCGGACTAGTCCCGAGCAGTACTTC

abundance: .
d_gene: .
j_gene: TRBJ1-5
v_gene: TRBV30
CDR3aa: CAWSVGGNQPQHF
CDR3nt: TGTGCCTGGAGTGTAGGGGGCAATCAGCCCCAGCATTTT

abundance: .
d_gene: TRBD2
j_gene: TRBJ2-3
v_gene: TRBV6-4
CDR3aa: CASSEGSGSDTQYF
CDR3nt: TGTGCCAGCAGTGAAGGTAGCGGGTCGGATACGCAGTATTTT

abundance: .
d_gene: TRBD1
j_gene: TRBJ2-2
v_gene: TRBV7-3
CDR3aa: CASRRTGHTGELFF
CDR3nt: TGTGCCAGCAGACGGACAGGGCACACCGGGGAGCTGTTTTTT

abundance: .
d_gene: TRBD1
j_gene: TRBJ1-5
v_gene: TRBV5-6
CDR3aa: CASTLYGTGDNQPQHF
CDR3nt: TGTGCCAGCACCCTTTACGGGACAGGGGACAATCAGCCCCAGCATTTT

abundance: .
d_gene: .
j_gene: TRBJ2-3
v_gene: TRBV29-1
CDR3aa: CSGGRSTQRTDTQYF
CDR3nt: TGCAGCGGGGGGCGTAGCACCCAACGGACAGATACGCAGTATTTT

abundance: .
d_gene: .
j_gene: TRBJ2-1
v_gene: TRBV10-3
CDR3aa: CAISEFRDNEQFF
CDR3nt: TGTGCCATCAGTGAGTTCAGGGACAATGAGCAGTTCTTC

abundance: few
d_gene: TRBD1
j_gene: TRBJ1-3
v_gene: TRBV20-1
CDR3aa: CSATGGSGNTIYF
CDR3nt: TGCAGTGCAACAGGGGGCTCTGGAAACACCATATATTTT

abundance: .
d_gene: .
j_gene: TRBJ2-1
v_gene: TRBV20-1
CDR3aa: CSAKFRHSYNEQFF
CDR3nt: TGCAGTGCTAAGTTCCGCCACTCCTACAATGAGCAGTTCTTC

abundance: .
d_gene: TRBD2
j_gene: TRBJ2-5
v_gene: TRBV5-5
CDR3aa: CASSSAIWREDGETQYF
CDR3nt: TGTGCCAGCAGCTCCGCGATTTGGCGGGAGGATGGGGAGACCCAGTACTTC

abundance: .
d_gene: .
j_gene: TRBJ2-7
v_gene: TRBV21-1
CDR3aa: CASSGRGGVRREQYF
CDR3nt: TGTGCCAGCAGCGGAAGGGGGGGGGTCCGCCGCGAGCAGTACTTC

abundance: .
d_gene: .
j_gene: TRBJ2-3
v_gene: TRBV24-1
CDR3aa: CATSDPRATDTQYF
CDR3nt: TGTGCCACCAGTGATCCCAGGGCCACAGATACGCAGTATTTT

abundance: .
d_gene: .
j_gene: TRBJ1-6
v_gene: TRBV6-1
CDR3aa: CASRTSGSSPLHF
CDR3nt: TGTGCCAGCAGAACTTCAGGGAGCTCACCCCTCCACTTT

abundance: .
d_gene: .
j_gene: TRBJ2-1
v_gene: TRBV7-9
CDR3aa: CASNQDYRRQFF
CDR3nt: TGTGCCAGCAACCAAGACTACAGGCGACAGTTCTTC

abundance: .
d_gene: .
j_gene: TRBJ2-3
v_gene: TRBV28
CDR3aa: CASSPISDTQYF
CDR3nt: TGTGCCAGCAGTCCTATCTCAGATACGCAGTATTTT

abundance: .
d_gene: .
j_gene: TRBJ2-1
v_gene: TRBV2
CDR3aa: CASRDYNEQFF
CDR3nt: TGTGCCAGCAGAGACTACAATGAGCAGTTCTTC

abundance: .
d_gene: .
j_gene: TRBJ1-1
v_gene: TRBV2
CDR3aa: CASSGGVMNTEAFF
CDR3nt: TGTGCCAGCAGTGGGGGGGTAATGAACACTGAAGCTTTCTTT

abundance: .
d_gene: .
j_gene: TRBJ1-5
v_gene: TRBV19
CDR3aa: CASSIDPLGGKTDQPQHF
CDR3nt: TGTGCCAGTAGTATAGATCCTCTCGGGGGGAAAACCGATCAGCCCCAGCATTTT

abundance: .
d_gene: TRBD2
j_gene: TRBJ2-2
v_gene: TRBV20-1
CDR3aa: CSALGRLAGAGELFF
CDR3nt: TGCAGTGCTTTGGGAAGACTAGCGGGAGCCGGGGAGCTGTTTTTT

abundance: .
d_gene: TRBD1
j_gene: TRBJ1-2
v_gene: TRBV7-9
CDR3aa: CASSYGQGGYGYTF
CDR3nt: TGTGCCAGCAGCTACGGACAGGGTGGCTATGGCTACACCTTC

abundance: .
d_gene: .
j_gene: TRBJ2-7
v_gene: TRBV21-1
CDR3aa: CAVADGDRAIYEQYF
CDR3nt: TGTGCCGTCGCCGACGGCGACAGGGCTATCTACGAGCAGTACTTC

abundance: .
d_gene: .
j_gene: TRBJ1-1
v_gene: TRBV2
CDR3aa: CASTVIATEAFF
CDR3nt: TGTGCCAGCACCGTGATAGCCACTGAAGCTTTCTTT

abundance: .
d_gene: TRBD1
j_gene: TRBJ2-2
v_gene: TRBV7-8
CDR3aa: CASSPVVGGLANTGELFF
CDR3nt: TGTGCCAGCAGCCCTGTGGTAGGGGGCCTTGCGAACACCGGGGAGCTGTTTTTT

abundance: few
d_gene: .
j_gene: TRBJ2-3
v_gene: TRBV20-1
CDR3aa: CSARPLTGTDTQYF
CDR3nt: TGCAGTGCTAGACCCTTGACTGGCACAGATACGCAGTATTTT

abundance: few
d_gene: .
j_gene: TRBJ1-2
v_gene: TRBV19
CDR3aa: CASSPDGTGYTF
CDR3nt: TGTGCCAGTAGTCCGGACGGCACTGGCTACACCTTC

abundance: .
d_gene: .
j_gene: TRBJ1-5
v_gene: TRBV19
CDR3aa: CASSIVGGGAQPQHF
CDR3nt: TGTGCCAGTAGTATAGTTGGAGGTGGCGCTCAGCCCCAGCATTTT

abundance: few
d_gene: TRBD1
j_gene: TRBJ2-5
v_gene: TRBV28
CDR3aa: CASSGDSRQETQYF
CDR3nt: TGTGCCAGCAGTGGGGACAGCCGACAAGAGACCCAGTACTTC

abundance: .
d_gene: .
j_gene: TRBJ2-4
v_gene: TRBV19
CDR3aa: CASSMGGDKNIQYF
CDR3nt: TGTGCCAGTAGTATGGGAGGAGACAAAAACATTCAGTACTTC

abundance: .
d_gene: .
j_gene: TRBJ1-1
v_gene: TRBV20-1
CDR3aa: CSARDPGDAQNTEAFF
CDR3nt: TGCAGTGCTAGAGATCCGGGGGACGCTCAGAACACTGAAGCTTTCTTT

abundance: .
d_gene: .
j_gene: TRBJ1-6
v_gene: TRBV19
CDR3aa: CASSLFQGNNSPLHF
CDR3nt: TGTGCCAGCTCCCTCTTCCAGGGAAATAATTCACCCCTCCACTTT

abundance: .
d_gene: TRBD1
j_gene: TRBJ2-5
v_gene: TRBV9
CDR3aa: CASSVTGAETQYF
CDR3nt: TGTGCCAGCAGCGTAACAGGGGCAGAGACCCAGTACTTC

abundance: .
d_gene: TRBD1
j_gene: TRBJ1-2
v_gene: TRBV30
CDR3aa: CAWSRRQGSYGYTF
CDR3nt: TGTGCCTGGAGTAGAAGACAGGGAAGCTATGGCTACACCTTC

abundance: .
d_gene: TRBD1
j_gene: TRBJ2-7
v_gene: TRBV28
CDR3aa: CASSLTHARDSYF
CDR3nt: TGTGCCAGCAGTCTAACGCATGCCAGGGACAGTTACTTC

abundance: .
d_gene: .
j_gene: TRBJ1-2
v_gene: TRBV9
CDR3aa: CASRLNYGYTF
CDR3nt: TGTGCCAGCAGACTTAACTATGGCTACACCTTC

abundance: once
d_gene: .
j_gene: TRBJ2-5
v_gene: TRBV15
CDR3aa: CATSRGPGVSEIQYF
CDR3nt: TGTGCCACCAGCAGAGGCCCAGGGGTATCGGAGATCCAGTACTTC

abundance: few
d_gene: .
j_gene: TRBJ1-2
v_gene: TRBV20-1
CDR3aa: CSARTGDGYGYTF
CDR3nt: TGCAGTGCTAGAACGGGGGATGGCTATGGCTACACCTTC

abundance: .
d_gene: .
j_gene: TRBJ1-3
v_gene: TRBV7-9
CDR3aa: CAGTRDSGNTIYF
CDR3nt: TGTGCCGGAACCCGGGACTCTGGAAACACCATATATTTT

abundance: few
d_gene: .
j_gene: TRBJ1-6
v_gene: TRBV20-1
CDR3aa: CSAVGHRGDLLDNSPLHF
CDR3nt: TGCAGTGCTGTAGGACATCGGGGCGATTTATTGGATAATTCACCCCTCCACTTT

abundance: .
d_gene: TRBD2
j_gene: TRBJ2-1
v_gene: TRBV6-4
CDR3aa: CASSDTSGSIHEQFF
CDR3nt: TGTGCCAGCAGTGATACCAGCGGGAGTATTCATGAGCAGTTCTTC

abundance: .
d_gene: TRBD2
j_gene: TRBJ2-7
v_gene: TRBV19
CDR3aa: CASSHTAGGRYEQYF
CDR3nt: TGTGCCAGCTCCCACACTGCGGGAGGAAGGTACGAGCAGTACTTC